The text below deals with one TCR beta chain. Antigen unknown. The record originates from a study of blood T cells in healthy people across ages. Findings and caveats of the study: Expanded clonotype shifts may have been confounded, as the donors had an unknown CMV status.

The use of a sample-barcoded 5' primer and a J-beta primer mix characterized a second PCR of about 6 to 12 cycles. TCRdb reanalysed the 5' RACE reads using MiXCR and keeps one entry per CDR3 protein. This sample has fewer than 900,000 distinct CDR3 sequences, with roughly 47% found just once. The CDR3 is 17 amino acids. Germline-derived CDR1 and CDR2 are ENHRY and SYGVKD. This clonotype was sampled from a woman in her fifties or sixties in good health. Specimen: blood. J is TRBJ2-1 and V is TRBV10-3, with D uncertain. The last part of the DNA fits TRBJ2-7 better; the J call may be wrong. The CDR3, as DNA: TGTGCCATCAGTGAGTCGTCCTCGGTTGCAGGCTACAATGAGCAGTACTTC. As protein: CAISESSSVAGYNEQYF.